Below, 13 T cell receptor beta chains from the same sample are listed, as sequenced in a study of blood T cell repertoires in COVID-19. Profiled with immunoSEQ multiplex PCR; TCRdb holds only in-frame clones, not every one. The table lists 230,000 or so clones, about 91% of them singletons. The sample taken for sequencing was PBMCs or T cells enriched from blood (not recorded which). The source of these receptors is a middle-aged woman with acute COVID-19.

The chain has TRBV13 and TRBJ1-2; TRBD1 aligns across 10 bases. Losses at the gene ends were 5 bases for V and 4 bases for J; bases not matched to a gene: 7. Germline V gene sequence: CDR1 PRHDT, CDR2 FYEKMQ (reference sequence). The CDR3 sequence is 15 residues long. Here the CDR3 reads CASSLGTGVGYGYTF. The DNA of the CDR3 is TGTGCCAGCAGCCTGGGGACAGGGGTGGGCTATGGCTACACCTTC. Complete variable domain (other parts from reference TRBV13 and TRBJ1-2): AAGVIQSPRHLIKEKRETATLKCYPIPRHDTVYWYQQGPGQDPQFLISFYEKMQSDKGSIPDRFSAQQFSDYHSELNMSSLELGDSALYFCASSLGTGVGYGYTFGSGTRLTVV.

The chain has TRBV6-2 or TRBV6-3 and TRBJ2-7; D is possibly TRBD2 (5 bases). The CDR3 length is 12 residues. From germline, CDR1 is MNHEY and CDR2 SVGEGT. The germline V and J ends were trimmed by 2 bases and 3 bases, with 5 bases remaining between them. Here the CDR3 DNA reads TGTGCCAGCAGTTACCGGGACTACGAGCAGTACTTC. Amino acid sequence: CASSYRDYEQYF.

This chain's CDR3 is CASSLDRRLAGGEQYV. In nucleotides, the CDR3 is TGTGCCAGCAGCTTAGATCGGAGACTAGCGGGTGGAGAGCAGTACGTC. The rearrangement uses TRBV11-2 and TRBJ2-7, with 10 bases matching TRBD2. The germline V gene has CDR1 SGHAT and CDR2 FQNNGV. Trimming took 0 bases from V and 7 from J; bases not matched to a gene: 9. The CDR3 is 16 amino acids.

The chain couples TRBV5-1 to TRBJ2-7; D call uncertain. Germline CDR1 reads SGHRS; CDR2 reads YFSETQ. Trimming shortened V by 2 bases and J by 0 bases, and 6 bases separated the two germline ends. The CDR3 consists of 13 residues. CDR3 coding DNA: TGCGCCAGCAGCTTCGGTAACTCCTACGAGCAGTACTTC. Translation: CASSFGNSYEQYF.

The chain is built from TRBV11-2 and TRBJ1-3; 9 nucleotides line up with TRBD1. The germline V gene has CDR1 SGHAT and CDR2 FQNNGV. V dropped 8 bases and J dropped 8; count of bases not matched to a gene: 7. CDR3 length equals 13 residues. Here the CDR3 reads CASQLQGADTIYF. CDR3 coding DNA: TGTGCCAGCCAGCTACAGGGGGCCGACACCATATATTTT.

The chain is built from TRBV11-3 and TRBJ1-6; D possibly corresponds to TRBD1 (5 bases). CDR1 and CDR2 from the germline V gene are SGHNT and YENEEA. V was cut by 4 bases and J by 8 bases, with 15 bases left in between. The CDR3 runs 15 residues. The CDR3 region is CASSWGQRGDSPLHF. The DNA for the CDR3 is TGTGCCAGCAGCTGGGGTCAGCGGGGGGATTCACCCCTCCACTTT.

The J gene is TRBJ2-3, the V gene TRBV18; 12 nucleotides align to TRBD2. This CDR3 is built from 17 residues. Unmatched junction bases numbered 9, after V lost 4 bases and J lost 4 bases. Germline CDR1 is KGHSH and CDR2 is LQKENI. The CDR3 here is CASSQTSGRLIPDTQYF. CDR3 nucleotides: TGTGCCAGCTCACAGACTAGCGGGAGACTTATCCCAGATACGCAGTATTTT.

The chain is built from TRBV30 and TRBJ1-1; TRBD1 matches 8 bases. This CDR3 is 13 amino acids long. Trimming removed 3 bases from V and 2 bases from J; junction bases left unmatched: 2. In germline, CDR1 is GTSNPN, CDR2 SVGIG (reference sequence). CDR3 DNA sequence: TGTGCCTGGAGCGGGACAGGCAACACTGAAGCTTTCTTT. Residues: CAWSGTGNTEAFF.

This chain links TRBV3-1 (or the pseudogene TRBV3-2) with TRBJ2-7, with D perhaps TRBD1 (6 bases). V was cut by 1 base and J by 0 bases, with 13 bases left in between. Germline values: CDR1 LGHDT, CDR2 YNNKEL (reference sequence). CDR3 length equals 16 residues. The CDR3 nucleotides are TGTGCCAGCAGCCAAGTCAGGGGTCCTAGCTCCTACGAGCAGTACGTC. Translated, it gives CASSQVRGPSSYEQYV.

The chain couples TRBV29-1 to TRBJ1-1; D is possibly TRBD1 (5 bases). The germline V gene encodes CDR1 SQVTM and CDR2 ANQGSEA. Trimming left V 2 bases short and J 3 bases short, with 13 bases between. The CDR3 is 14 residues long. The CDR3 spells CSVERQPEDTEAFF. Written as DNA, the CDR3 is TGCAGCGTTGAAAGACAGCCCGAGGACACTGAAGCTTTCTTT.

This chain uses TRBV2 with TRBJ2-5, with 7 bases that match TRBD2. The CDR3 is 14 amino acids. Germline V gives CDR1 SNHLY, CDR2 FYNNEI. V gave up 8 bases and J gave up 1 base; unmatched junction bases: 7. CDR3 DNA: TGTGCCAGCGCGAAGACTAGCAGCCAAGAGACCCAGTACTTC. Translation gives CASAKTSSQETQYF.

The chain employs TRBV19 and TRBJ2-1, with 10 bases lining up with TRBD2. The CDR3 extends over 16 amino acids. Germline CDR1 reads LNHDA; CDR2 reads SQIVND (reference sequence). Unmatched junction bases numbered 3, after V lost 0 bases and J lost 4 bases. Here the CDR3 DNA reads TGTGCCAGTAGTATAGAGCGGACTAGCGGTTACAATGAGCAGTTCTTC. It codes for CASSIERTSGYNEQFF.

Here the CDR3 DNA reads TGTGCCAGTAGTATAGACAGGATCAATCAGCCCCAGCATTTT. This codes for CASSIDRINQPQHF. The chain is built from TRBV19 and TRBJ1-5, with unresolved D. From germline, CDR1 is LNHDA and CDR2 SQIVND (reference sequence). V was shortened by 0 bases and J by 3 bases, with 6 bases between the two germline ends. This CDR3 comprises 14 residues.